One sample yielded the 5 T cell receptor beta chains listed below, sequenced in a study of blood T cells in healthy people across ages. Primed by a sample-barcoded 5' primer and a J-beta primer mix, a second PCR proceeded for about 6 to 12 cycles. TCRdb fed the 5' RACE reads into MiXCR, producing one record per CDR3 protein. The sample lists about a million distinct CDR3 sequences, roughly two fifths occurring once. Sequenced material: blood. All receptors come from a man younger than 30 in good health.

This chain uses TRBV12-3 or TRBV12-4 with TRBJ1-2; possibly TRBD1 for D (5 bases). V was trimmed by 6 bases and J by 4 bases, leaving 18 bases between them. The CDR3 covers 15 residues. The CDR3 nucleotides are TGTGCCAGCAGCCGGGATTGGGGGTCCCTCTATGGCTACACCTTC. The encoded protein is CASSRDWGSLYGYTF.

A few counts support this clonotype. The chain links TRBV4-2 to TRBJ2-5, with a possible D match to TRBD1 (6 bases). The CDR3 extends over 15 amino acids. The V and J ends lost 1 base and 3 bases respectively, with 12 bases between them. The germline CDR1 and CDR2 sequences are LGHNA and YNFKEQ. The CDR3 nucleotides are TGTGCCAGCAGCCAAGCCCTACAGGGAAAAGAGACCCAGTACTTC. This sequence encodes CASSQALQGKETQYF.

V gene TRBV25-1 combines with J gene TRBJ1-2, with 7 bases lining up with TRBD1. V was clipped by 4 bases and J by 6 bases; unmatched bases: 14. Germline V gene data show CDR1 as MGHDK and CDR2 as SYGVNS. The CDR3 consists of 16 residues. CDR3 sequence: CASSGGRGRITNGYTF. Written as DNA, the CDR3 is TGTGCCAGCAGTGGAGGAAGGGGGCGTATTACTAATGGCTACACCTTC.

This clonotype was seen more than once but under ten times. The genes are TRBV5-6 and TRBJ2-1; 9 positions agree with TRBD2. Germline V gives CDR1 SGHDT, CDR2 YYEEEE. This CDR3 has 16 residues. The trim removed 0 bases at V and 7 bases at J, leaving 8 bases unmatched. CDR3: CASSLEGGTSWNEQFF. The CDR3 nucleotides are TGTGCCAGCAGCTTGGAAGGTGGGACTAGCTGGAATGAGCAGTTCTTC.

The chain recombines TRBV3-1 with TRBJ2-1, with D possibly matching TRBD2 (7 bases). CDR3 length equals 18 residues. Trimming took off 1 base at V and 5 bases at J, with 21 bases between the two ends. Germline-derived CDR1 and CDR2 are LGHDT and YNNKEL (reference sequence). The chain's CDR3 is CASSQVSVGGPFNNEQFF. DNA of the CDR3: TGTGCCAGCAGCCAAGTTTCGGTGGGGGGGCCCTTTAACAATGAGCAGTTCTTC.